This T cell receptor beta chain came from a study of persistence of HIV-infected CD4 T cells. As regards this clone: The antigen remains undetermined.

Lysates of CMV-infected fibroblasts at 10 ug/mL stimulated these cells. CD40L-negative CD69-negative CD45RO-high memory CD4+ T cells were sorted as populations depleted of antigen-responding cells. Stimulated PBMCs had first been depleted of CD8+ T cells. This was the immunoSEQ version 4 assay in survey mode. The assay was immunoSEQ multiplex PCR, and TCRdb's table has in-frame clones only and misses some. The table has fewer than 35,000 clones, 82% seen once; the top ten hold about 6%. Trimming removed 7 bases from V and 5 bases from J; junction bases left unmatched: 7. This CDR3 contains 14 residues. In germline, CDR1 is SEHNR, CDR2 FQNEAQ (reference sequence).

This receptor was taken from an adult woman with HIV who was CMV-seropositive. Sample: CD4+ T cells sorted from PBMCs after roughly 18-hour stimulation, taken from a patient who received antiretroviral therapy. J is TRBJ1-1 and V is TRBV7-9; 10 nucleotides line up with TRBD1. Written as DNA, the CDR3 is TGTGCCAGCACCATGACAGGGGGCGTAACTGAAGCTTTCTTT. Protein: CASTMTGGVTEAFF.